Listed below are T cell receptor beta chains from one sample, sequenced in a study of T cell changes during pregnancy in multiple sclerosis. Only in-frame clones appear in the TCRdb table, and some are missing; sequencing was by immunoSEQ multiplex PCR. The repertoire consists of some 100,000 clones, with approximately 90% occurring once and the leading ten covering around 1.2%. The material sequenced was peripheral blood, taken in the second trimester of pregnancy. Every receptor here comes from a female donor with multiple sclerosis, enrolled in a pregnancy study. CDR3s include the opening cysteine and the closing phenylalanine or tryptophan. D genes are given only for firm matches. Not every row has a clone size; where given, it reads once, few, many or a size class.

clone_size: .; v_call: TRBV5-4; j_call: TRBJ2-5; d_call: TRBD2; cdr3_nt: TGTGCCAGCAGCTTCCCTCTGGCGGGAGCGGGAGAGACCCAGTACTTC; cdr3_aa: CASSFPLAGAGETQYF
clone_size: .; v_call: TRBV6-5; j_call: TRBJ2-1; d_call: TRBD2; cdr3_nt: TGTGCCAGCAGTTCGAGACTAGCGGGAGGGGTGGATGAGCAGTTCTTC; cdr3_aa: CASSSRLAGGVDEQFF
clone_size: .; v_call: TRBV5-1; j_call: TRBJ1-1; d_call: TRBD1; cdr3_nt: TGCGCCAGCAGATTAAGCAGGGGGACGGCGGCCACTGAAGCTTTCTTT; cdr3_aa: CASRLSRGTAATEAFF
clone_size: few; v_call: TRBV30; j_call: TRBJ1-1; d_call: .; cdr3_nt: TGTGCCTGGGGGCTGGCCAATCTTGAAGCTTTCTTT; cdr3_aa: CAWGLANLEAFF
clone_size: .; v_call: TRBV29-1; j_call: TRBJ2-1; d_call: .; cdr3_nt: TGCAGCGTTGAGAGTCGGTCAAAATCTTACAATGAGCAGTTCTTC; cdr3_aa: CSVESRSKSYNEQFF
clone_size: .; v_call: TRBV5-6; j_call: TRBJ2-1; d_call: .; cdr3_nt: TGTGCCAGCAGCGCGGTAGGCGTAAATGAGCAGTTCTTC; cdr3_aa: CASSAVGVNEQFF
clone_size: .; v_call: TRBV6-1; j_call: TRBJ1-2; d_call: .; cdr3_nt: TGTGCCAGCAGTGAAGTTACAGGCCCCTATGGCTACACCTTC; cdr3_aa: CASSEVTGPYGYTF
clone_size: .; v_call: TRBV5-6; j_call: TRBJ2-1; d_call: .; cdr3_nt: TGTGCCAGCAGCCGGCGGGCTTCCTACAATGAGCAGTTCTTC; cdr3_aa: CASSRRASYNEQFF
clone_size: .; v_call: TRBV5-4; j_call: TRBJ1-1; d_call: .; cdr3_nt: TGTGCCAGCAGCTCCCCTGGGGCTTACACTGAAGCTTTCTTT; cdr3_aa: CASSSPGAYTEAFF
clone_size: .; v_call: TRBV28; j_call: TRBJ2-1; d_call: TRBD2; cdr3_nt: TGTGCCAGCAGTTTACATCTAGCGGGAGGCCCTGCGTCCAATGAGCAGTTCTTC; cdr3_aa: CASSLHLAGGPASNEQFF
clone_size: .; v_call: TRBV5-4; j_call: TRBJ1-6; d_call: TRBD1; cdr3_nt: TGTGCCAGCACCATTGGTGGGACAGGGCCCTCACCCCTCCACTTT; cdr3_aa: CASTIGGTGPSPLHF
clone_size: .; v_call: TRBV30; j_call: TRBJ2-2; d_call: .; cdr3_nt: TGTGCCTGGAAGGGCGGGTGGGGCACCGGGGAGCTGTTTTTT; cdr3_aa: CAWKGGWGTGELFF
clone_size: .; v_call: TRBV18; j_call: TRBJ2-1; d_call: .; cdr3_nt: TGTGCCAGCTCAGCCCGGCGGGACAGACTGTACAATGAGCAGTTCTTC; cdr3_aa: CASSARRDRLYNEQFF
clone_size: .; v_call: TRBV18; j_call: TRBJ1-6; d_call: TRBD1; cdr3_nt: TGTGCCAGCTCACAAACCGGGACAGGGAACTCACCCCTCCACTTT; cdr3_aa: CASSQTGTGNSPLHF
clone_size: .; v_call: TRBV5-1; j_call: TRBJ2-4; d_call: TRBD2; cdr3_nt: TGCGCCAGCAGCTTGGGCCCCTTCGTTGCGGGAGGGGGTTTGACCAAAAACATTCAGTACTTC; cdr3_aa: CASSLGPFVAGGGLTKNIQYF
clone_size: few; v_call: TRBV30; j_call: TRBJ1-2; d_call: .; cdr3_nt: TGTGCCGGCGGGACGGGGGGCGGGGGCTACACCTTC; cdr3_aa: CAGGTGGGGYTF
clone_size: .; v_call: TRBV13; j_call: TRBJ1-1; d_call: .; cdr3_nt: TGTGCCAGCAGCTTAGACAGGGCAATGAACACTGAAGCTTTCTTT; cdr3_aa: CASSLDRAMNTEAFF
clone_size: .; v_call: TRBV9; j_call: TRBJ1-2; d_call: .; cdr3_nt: TGTGCCAGCAGCGGAGGACAGACTAACTATGGCTACACCTTC; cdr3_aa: CASSGGQTNYGYTF
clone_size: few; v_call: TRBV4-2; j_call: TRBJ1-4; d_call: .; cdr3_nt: TGTGCCAGCAGCCAAGTACTTAGCGAAAAACTGTTTTTT; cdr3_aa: CASSQVLSEKLFF
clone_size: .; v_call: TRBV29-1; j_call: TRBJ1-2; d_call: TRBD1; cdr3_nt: TGCAGCGTTGACAGGGGGCTGTATGGCTACACCTTC; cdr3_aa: CSVDRGLYGYTF
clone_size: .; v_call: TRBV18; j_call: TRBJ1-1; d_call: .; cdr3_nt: TGTGCCAGCTCACCGAGGACTTCAAACACTGAAGCTTTCTTT; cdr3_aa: CASSPRTSNTEAFF
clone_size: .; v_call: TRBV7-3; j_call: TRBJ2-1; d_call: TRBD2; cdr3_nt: TGTGCCAGCAGCTTAGCTCTAGCGGGAGGGGGTGAGCAGTTCTTC; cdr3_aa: CASSLALAGGGEQFF
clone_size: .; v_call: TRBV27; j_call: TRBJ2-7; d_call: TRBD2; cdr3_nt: TGTGCCAGCAGTTTAACCGGGACTAGCGAAAACTACGAGCAGTACTTC; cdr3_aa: CASSLTGTSENYEQYF
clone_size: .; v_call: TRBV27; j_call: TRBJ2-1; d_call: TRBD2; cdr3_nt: TGTGCCAGCAGTTGGAATAGCGGGGGCTATGAGCAGTTCTTC; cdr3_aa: CASSWNSGGYEQFF
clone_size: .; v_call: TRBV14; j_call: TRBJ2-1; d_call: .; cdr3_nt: TGTGCCAGCAGCCAAGTCAGGGGATCTGAGCAGTTCTTC; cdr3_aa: CASSQVRGSEQFF
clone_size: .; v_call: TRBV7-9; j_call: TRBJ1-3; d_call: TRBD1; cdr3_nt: TGTGCCAGCAGCCACGGACAGGGGCAAGGAAACACCATATATTTT; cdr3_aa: CASSHGQGQGNTIYF
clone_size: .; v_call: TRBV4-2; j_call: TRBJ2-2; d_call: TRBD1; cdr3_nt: TGTGCCAGCAGCGCAAGCCGGGGGGACAGGGTTGACACCGGGGAGCTGTTTTTT; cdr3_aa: CASSASRGDRVDTGELFF
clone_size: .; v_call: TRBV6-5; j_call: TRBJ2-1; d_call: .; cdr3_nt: TGTGCCAGCAGTTACGGCGACAAAGGCTCCTACAATGAGCAGTTCTTC; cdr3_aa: CASSYGDKGSYNEQFF
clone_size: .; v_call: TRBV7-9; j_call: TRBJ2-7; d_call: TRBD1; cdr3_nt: TGTGCCAGCAGCTTAGCCGGGACAGGGGGTCTGGACTACGAGCAGTACTTC; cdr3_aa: CASSLAGTGGLDYEQYF
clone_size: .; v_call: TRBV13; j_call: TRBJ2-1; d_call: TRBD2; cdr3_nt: TGTGCCAGCAGCTTCGGGTTAGCGGGGGCAGGTGAGCAGTTCTTC; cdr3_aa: CASSFGLAGAGEQFF
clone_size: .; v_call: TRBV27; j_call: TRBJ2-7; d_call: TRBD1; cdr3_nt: TGTGCCAGCAGCCAAAGACAGGGGGGGGTGCAGTACTTC; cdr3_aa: CASSQRQGGVQYF
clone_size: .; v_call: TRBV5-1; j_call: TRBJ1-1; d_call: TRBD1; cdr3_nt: TGCGCCAGCAGCTTGGGACAGGGATTGGCAACTGAAGCTTTCTTT; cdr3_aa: CASSLGQGLATEAFF
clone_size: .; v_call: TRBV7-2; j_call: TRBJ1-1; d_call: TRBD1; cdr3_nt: TGTGCCAGCAGCACGCTCTGGACAGGGAGTACTGAAGCTTTCTTT; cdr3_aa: CASSTLWTGSTEAFF
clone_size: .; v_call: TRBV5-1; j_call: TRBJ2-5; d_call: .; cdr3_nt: TGCGCCAGCAGCTTTGTCGGGTTGAGGCAAGAGACCCAGTACTTC; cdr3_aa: CASSFVGLRQETQYF
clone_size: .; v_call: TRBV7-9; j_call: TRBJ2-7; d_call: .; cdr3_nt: TGTGCCAGCAGCTTAGGCGCTCCTTTCTCCTACGAGCAGTACTTC; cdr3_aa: CASSLGAPFSYEQYF
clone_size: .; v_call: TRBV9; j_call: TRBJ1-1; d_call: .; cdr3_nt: TGTGCCAGCAGCCCCATCCGGACCTCCCGGGGAGCTTTCTTT; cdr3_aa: CASSPIRTSRGAFF
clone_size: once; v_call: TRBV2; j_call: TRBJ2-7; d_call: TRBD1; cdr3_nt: TGTGCCAGCAGTGTGGGACAGTCCTACGAGCAGTACTTC; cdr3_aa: CASSVGQSYEQYF
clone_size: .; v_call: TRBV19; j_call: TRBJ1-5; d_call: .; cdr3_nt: TGTGCCAGTAGGTGGCGGTTTAATCAGCCCCAGCATTTT; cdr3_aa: CASRWRFNQPQHF
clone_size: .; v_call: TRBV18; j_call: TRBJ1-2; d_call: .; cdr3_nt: TGTGCCAGCTCACCAGAGACATTCAGTGGCTACACCTTC; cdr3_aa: CASSPETFSGYTF
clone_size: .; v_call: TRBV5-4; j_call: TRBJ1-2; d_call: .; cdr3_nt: TGTGCCAGCAGCTTGGGTCCACAGGGAGACTATGGCTACACCTTC; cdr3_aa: CASSLGPQGDYGYTF
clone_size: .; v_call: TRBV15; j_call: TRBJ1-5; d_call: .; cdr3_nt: TGTGCCACCAGCAGAGCTGGGCCGCGGGGGGATCAGCCCCAGCATTTT; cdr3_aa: CATSRAGPRGDQPQHF
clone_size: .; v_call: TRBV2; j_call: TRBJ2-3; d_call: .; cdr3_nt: TGTGCCAGCAGTGAACAGGGCCTCCACACAGATACGCAGTATTTT; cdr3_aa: CASSEQGLHTDTQYF
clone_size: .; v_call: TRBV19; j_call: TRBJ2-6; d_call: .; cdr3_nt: TGTGCCAGTAGTACCCTACAGGGCTCTGGGGCCAACGTCCTGACTTTC; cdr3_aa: CASSTLQGSGANVLTF
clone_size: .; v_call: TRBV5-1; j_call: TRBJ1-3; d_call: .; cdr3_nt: TGCGCCAGCAGCTTGGAGGGGTCTGGAAACACCATATATTTT; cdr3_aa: CASSLEGSGNTIYF
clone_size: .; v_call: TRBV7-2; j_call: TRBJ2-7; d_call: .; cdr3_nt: TGTGCCAGCAGCTTAGCGCTGTCCGGGGAGCAGTACTTC; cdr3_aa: CASSLALSGEQYF